Sequencing of this T cell receptor beta chain was carried out in a study of blood T cell repertoires in COVID-19. Germline loops: CDR1 SGHTS, CDR2 YDEGEE. Trimming removed 0 bases at V and 0 bases at J, with 7 bases between. There are 15 residues in the CDR3. Generated by immunoSEQ multiplex PCR, the TCRdb table keeps only in-frame clones and is missing some. The sample has tens of thousands of clones; approximately 82% are singletons. Specimen: peripheral blood. This clonotype was sampled from a human donor in a cohort sampled during active or convalescent COVID-19. The rearrangement uses TRBV5-8 and TRBJ1-5; D remains unclear. CDR3 region: CASSLGDVSNQPQHF. The CDR3 nucleotides are TGTGCCAGCAGCTTGGGAGATGTTAGCAATCAGCCCCAGCATTTT.